The 19 T cell receptor beta chains listed next were all sequenced from one sample in a study of CD8 T cells in Susac syndrome. Random-hexamer reverse transcription was applied to roughly 0.5 to 1 ug RNA. One entry per CDR3 protein results from TCRdb running MiXCR on the immunoSEQ multiplex PCR reads. The sample includes about 150,000 distinct CDR3 sequences, about 95% of them seen just once. Material: CD8+ T cells from PBMCs. These receptors came from a human donor with multiple sclerosis.

Note on this clonotype: At one end, the junction sequence differs from germline, possibly due to a read error. This chain links TRBV20-1 with TRBJ2-1; D is undetermined. This CDR3 region has 12 residues. In germline, CDR1 is DFQATT, CDR2 SNEGSKA (reference sequence). The DNA for the CDR3 is TGCAGTGCTCGAGACTGGTTGGGTGAGCAGTTCTTC. The encoded protein is CSARDWLGEQFF.

The chain carries TRBV30 and TRBJ2-1; D not resolved. V lost 5 bases and J lost 10, with 12 bases in between. The CDR3 is 11 amino acids. Germline V gene sequence: CDR1 GTSNPN, CDR2 SVGIG (reference sequence). The CDR3 region is CAWSDGREQFF. DNA of the CDR3: TGTGCCTGGTCGGACGGCCGGGAGCAGTTCTTC.

This rearrangement joins TRBV6-5 to TRBJ2-1; D gene unclear. Trimming took 5 bases from V and 6 from J, leaving 8 bases between them. The CDR3 extends over 12 amino acids. Germline V gives CDR1 MNHEY, CDR2 SVGAGI. CDR3 sequence reads: CASSPTPNEQFF. In nucleotides, the CDR3 is TGTGCCAGCAGTCCTACCCCCAATGAGCAGTTCTTC.

This chain connects TRBV9 to TRBJ2-1; D is undetermined. The V end was cut by 3 bases, the J end by 5 bases, with 3 bases between. This CDR3 contains 11 residues. Germline-derived CDR1 and CDR2 are SGDLS and YYNGEE. In DNA form, the CDR3 reads TGTGCCAGCAGCGAAAACAATGAGCAGTTCTTC. It encodes CASSENNEQFF.

This chain links TRBV2 with TRBJ2-1, with 9 positions matching TRBD2. V dropped 2 bases and J dropped 6; count of bases not matched to a gene: 5. The CDR3 is made up of 15 amino acids. From germline, CDR1 is SNHLY and CDR2 FYNNEI. The CDR3 DNA reads as TGTGCCAGCAGTGAAAGTGCGGGGGGGCCCAATGAGCAGTTCTTC. Amino acid sequence: CASSESAGGPNEQFF. Combining the CDR3 with reference TRBV2 and TRBJ2-1 gives the whole variable domain EPEVTQTPSHQVTQMGQEVILRCVPISNHLYFYWYRQILGQKVEFLVSFYNNEISEKSEIFDDQFSVERPDGSNFTLKIRSTKLEDSAMYFCASSESAGGPNEQFFGPGTRLTVL.

The chain joins TRBV4-2 to TRBJ2-1, with D possibly being TRBD1 (5 bases). The V end was cut by 0 bases, the J end by 9 bases, with 12 bases between. Germline values: CDR1 LGHNA, CDR2 YNFKEQ. The CDR3 is 14 amino acids. CDR3 nucleotides: TGTGCCAGCAGCCAAGACGCCGAAAGGGGTGAGCAGTTCTTC. Translated: CASSQDAERGEQFF.

The chain carries TRBV5-1 and TRBJ1-1; TRBD1 matches 10 bases. The CDR3 spans 13 residues. V lost 4 bases, J lost 6 bases, and 3 bases stayed unmatched. Germline V CDR1 and CDR2: SGHRS, YFSETQ. CDR3 protein: CASSETGGPEAFF. CDR3 DNA: TGCGCCAGCAGCGAGACAGGGGGCCCTGAAGCTTTCTTT. The full variable domain, with the rest looked up from reference TRBV5-1 and TRBJ1-1, is KAGVTQTPRYLIKTRGQQVTLSCSPISGHRSVSWYQQTPGQGLQFLFEYFSETQRNKGNFPGRFSGRQFSNSRSEMNVSTLELGDSALYLCASSETGGPEAFFGQGTRLTVV.

The rearrangement links TRBV3-1 to TRBJ2-1, with 13 bases lining up with TRBD2. Trimming cost V 4 bases and J 6 bases; bases outside gene matches: 3. This CDR3 comprises 15 residues. Germline CDR1 is LGHDT and CDR2 is YNNKEL (reference sequence). This chain's CDR3 is CASSPGLAGPNEQFF. CDR3 in DNA: TGTGCCAGCAGCCCGGGACTAGCGGGGCCCAATGAGCAGTTCTTC.

The chain recombines TRBV20-1 with TRBJ2-5, with D perhaps matching TRBD2 (5 bases). Trimming stripped 1 base from V and 1 base from J, with 10 bases between. Germline CDR1 reads DFQATT; CDR2 reads SNEGSKA (reference sequence). CDR3 length: 14 residues. The CDR3 DNA follows: TGCAGTGCTAGAGCGTGGAGGAGCCAAGAGACCCAGTACTTC. Amino acid sequence: CSARAWRSQETQYF.

This chain uses TRBV18 with TRBJ2-7, with D possibly called TRBD1 or TRBD2 (5 bases each). CDR3 length: 14 residues. The germline gives CDR1 KGHSH, CDR2 LQKENI. The V end was cut by 4 bases, the J end by 3 bases, with 13 bases between. The CDR3 coding sequence is TGTGCCAGCTCACTTCCGGGACGGAACTACGAGCAGTACTTC. This codes for CASSLPGRNYEQYF. Using reference TRBV18 and TRBJ2-7 for the parts outside the CDR3, the full variable domain is NAGVMQNPRHLVRRRGQEARLRCSPMKGHSHVYWYRQLPEEGLKFMVYLQKENIIDESGMPKERFSAEFPKEGPSILRIQQVVRGDSAAYFCASSLPGRNYEQYFGPGTRLTVT.

The chain has TRBV29-1 and TRBJ2-5; no definite D call. V was trimmed by 2 bases and J by 8 bases, leaving 21 bases between them. The V gene's germline CDR1 is SQVTM and CDR2 ANQGSEA. The CDR3 spans 15 residues. The CDR3 is CSVESISTLRDTQYF. CDR3 bases: TGCAGCGTTGAAAGTATCTCAACCCTAAGAGATACCCAGTACTTC.

CDR3 nucleotide sequence: TGTGCCTGGAGTGTACGCGTAAATACGCAGTATTTT. It is translated as CAWSVRVNTQYF. The V gene is TRBV30, the J gene TRBJ2-3; D call uncertain. Germline assignment: CDR1 GTSNPN and CDR2 SVGIG (reference sequence). The CDR3 has 12 residues. Trimming left V 0 bases short and J 7 bases short, with 8 bases between.

This chain connects TRBV4-1 to TRBJ2-1; D call uncertain. Per the germline V gene, CDR1 is MGHRA and CDR2 is YSYEKL. The ends were cut back, 2 bases at V and 10 bases at J, with 6 bases in the middle. The CDR3 runs 11 residues. The CDR3 region is CASSQLEEQFF. CDR3 sequence (DNA): TGCGCCAGCAGCCAACTTGAAGAGCAGTTCTTC.

This clonotype appeared once. The J gene is TRBJ1-2, the V gene TRBV29-1; D is undetermined. This CDR3 has 11 amino acids. Between the trimmed V and J ends, which lost 5 bases and 2 bases, there was a span of 6 bases. Germline loops: CDR1 SQVTM, CDR2 ANQGSEA. The CDR3 loop reads CSVPLNYGYTF. The DNA for the CDR3 is TGCAGCGTTCCACTGAACTATGGCTACACCTTC.

The chain uses TRBV9 and TRBJ2-7, with D possibly being TRBD2 (6 bases). V shed 3 bases and J shed 2 bases, with 9 bases lying between them. The length of the CDR3 is 13 residues. Germline V gene lookup returns CDR1 SGDLS and CDR2 YYNGEE. The CDR3 DNA is TGTGCCAGCAGCGCGGGACTGACCTACGAGCAGTACTTC. Translation: CASSAGLTYEQYF.

This clonotype was counted a single time. The V and J genes are TRBV15 and TRBJ2-3, with TRBD1 as a possible D gene (6 bases). Germline assignment: CDR1 LNHNV and CDR2 YYDKDF (reference sequence). CDR3 length: 16 residues. Trimming took 0 bases from V and 0 from J, leaving 10 bases between them. The CDR3 DNA sequence: TGTGCCACCAGCAGAGAAGGACAGTATAGCACAGATACGCAGTATTTT. Amino acids: CATSREGQYSTDTQYF.

The gene calls are TRBV12-3 or TRBV12-4 and TRBJ2-5; D call uncertain. V was clipped by 6 bases and J by 4 bases, with 21 bases between them. The CDR3 sequence is 16 residues long. CDR3 loop: CASSKPWAGSLETQYF. CDR3 DNA sequence: TGTGCCAGCAGCAAACCTTGGGCAGGATCGTTAGAGACCCAGTACTTC.

The V gene is TRBV11-2, the J gene TRBJ2-1; TRBD2 aligns across 9 bases. Germline lookup yields CDR1 SGHAT and CDR2 FQNNGV. The CDR3 covers 14 residues. The V gene end was trimmed by 1 base and the J gene end by 8 bases; junction bases not matched to a gene: 3. CDR3 in DNA: TGTGCCAGCAGCTTAGGAAGCGGGGGGTATGAGCAGTTCTTC. It yields the protein CASSLGSGGYEQFF.

The chain recombines TRBV29-1 with TRBJ1-2, with 7 bases identical to TRBD1. Germline V CDR1 and CDR2: SQVTM, ANQGSEA. The CDR3 loop spans 11 amino acids. V shed 0 bases, J shed 8 bases, and the junction held 0 bases outside the gene matches. The CDR3: CSVEEDRGYTF. DNA for the CDR3: TGCAGCGTTGAAGAGGACAGGGGCTACACCTTC.